Presented here are 17 T cell receptor beta chains from one specimen sequenced in a study of blood T cell repertoires in COVID-19. Assay: immunoSEQ multiplex PCR; the TCRdb copy retains only in-frame clones and omits some. Of approximately 670,000 clones detected, approximately 90% appear once; the ten largest clones hold approximately 0.25%. The specimen sequenced was peripheral blood. The receptor set was obtained from a woman aged 18-29 years with acute or convalescent COVID-19.

The rearrangement uses TRBV9 and TRBJ1-2, with D possibly matching TRBD1 (5 bases). CDR3 size: 15 residues. V lost 6 bases to trimming and J lost 4 bases, with 19 bases between them. Germline CDR1 and CDR2: SGDLS and YYNGEE. The CDR3 protein is CASTLTPTDIYGYTF. The CDR3 nucleotides read TGTGCCAGCACCCTTACGCCGACAGACATCTATGGCTACACCTTC.

The chain joins TRBV15 to TRBJ1-1; D possibly corresponds to TRBD1 (6 bases). The V end lost 0 bases, the J end lost 11 bases, and 13 bases lay between the germline ends. CDR3 length equals 13 residues. Germline CDR1 LNHNV, CDR2 YYDKDF (reference sequence). Here the CDR3 DNA reads TGTGCCACCAGCAGAGATGGGGGGGCCCAGGCTTTCTTT. It specifies CATSRDGGAQAFF.

The V and J genes are TRBV14 and TRBJ1-2, with TRBD1 matching over 7 bases. Per the germline V gene, CDR1 is SGHDN and CDR2 is FVKESK. V shed 4 bases, J shed 6 bases, and the junction held 11 bases outside the gene matches. The CDR3 runs 15 residues. The CDR3 loop reads CASSPAGGGADGYTF. CDR3 in DNA: TGTGCCAGCAGCCCCGCAGGAGGGGGCGCCGATGGCTACACCTTC.

J is TRBJ1-2 and V is TRBV12-5; weak D call: TRBD1 (5 bases). V gave up 2 bases and J gave up 8 bases, with 15 bases separating them. There are 14 residues in the CDR3. Looked up from germline, CDR1 is LGHNT and CDR2 is FRNRAP. Here the CDR3 reads CASGLWARRGGYTF. The CDR3 DNA sequence: TGTGCTAGTGGTTTGTGGGCCCGAAGGGGCGGCTACACCTTC.

The chain is built from TRBV4-1 and TRBJ2-3; 7 bases line up with TRBD1. The CDR3 length is 15 residues. CDR1 is MGHRA, CDR2 YSYEKL, per germline. V shed 4 bases, J shed 3 bases, and the junction held 7 bases outside the gene matches. The CDR3 DNA reads as TGCGCCAGCAGCCTTGACAGGGTGCGTACAGATACGCAGTATTTT. Protein product: CASSLDRVRTDTQYF.

The CDR3 here is CASSYRNTGELFF. As DNA, the CDR3 is TGTGCCAGCAGCTACAGGAACACCGGGGAGCTGTTTTTT. The rearrangement links TRBV7-9 to TRBJ2-2, with D unresolved. The germline gives CDR1 SEHNR, CDR2 FQNEAQ (reference sequence). Trimming stripped 4 bases from V and 1 base from J, with 4 bases between. The CDR3 spans 13 residues.

The CDR3 sequence is CASSPEEVGGDEAFF. For the CDR3, the DNA is TGTGCCAGCAGCCCCGAGGAGGTTGGAGGGGATGAAGCTTTCTTT. V gene TRBV4-2 combines with J gene TRBJ1-1, with a possible D match to TRBD1 (5 bases). The V end lost 4 bases, the J end lost 7 bases, and 19 bases lay between the germline ends. The germline gives CDR1 LGHNA, CDR2 YNFKEQ. CDR3 length: 15 residues.

This clone was found once. V and J are TRBV18 and TRBJ2-2; no clear D gene. Germline V lookup: CDR1 KGHSH, CDR2 LQKENI. CDR3 length: 14 residues. The V end lost 3 bases, the J end lost 5 bases, and 10 bases lay between the germline ends. For the CDR3, the DNA is TGTGCCAGCTCACCGCTAACAGATACCGGGGAGCTGTTTTTT. Translation gives CASSPLTDTGELFF.

This clone was recorded once. The CDR3 sequence is CASSWGGATNEKLFF. The CDR3 DNA reads TGTGCCAGCAGCTGGGGGGGAGCAACTAATGAAAAACTGTTTTTT. The chain recombines TRBV5-5 with TRBJ1-4; perhaps TRBD1 as D (5 bases). The CDR3 totals 15 residues. Trimming shortened V by 3 bases and J by 0 bases, and 9 bases separated the two germline ends. CDR1 SGHKS and CDR2 YYEKEE come from the germline V gene (reference sequence).

The chain has TRBV6-5 and TRBJ1-1; D uncertain. V lost 2 bases, J lost 1 base, and 5 bases lay in between. Germline values: CDR1 MNHEY, CDR2 SVGAGI. The CDR3 is 13 residues long. The chain's CDR3 is CASSYTSNTEAFF. CDR3 sequence (DNA): TGTGCCAGCAGTTACACTTCGAACACTGAAGCTTTCTTT.

This chain connects TRBV6-2 or TRBV6-3 to TRBJ1-1; D is possibly TRBD1 (6 bases). Trimming left V 1 base short and J 6 bases short, with 9 bases between. The CDR3 is 13 amino acids. Germline values: CDR1 MNHEY, CDR2 SVGEGT. The CDR3 sequence: CASSYFPGAEAFF. CDR3 in DNA: TGTGCCAGCAGTTACTTTCCAGGGGCTGAAGCTTTCTTT.

The chain couples TRBV5-4 to TRBJ1-3; 8 nucleotides match TRBD1. Unmatched junction bases numbered 7, after V lost 4 bases and J lost 1 base. This CDR3 contains 16 residues. Looked up from germline, CDR1 is SGHNT and CDR2 is YYREEE (reference sequence). The CDR3 DNA is TGTGCCAGCAGCGCTGGACAGGGTAGGTCTGGAAACACCATATATTTT. Encoded protein: CASSAGQGRSGNTIYF. Supplemented by reference TRBV5-4 and TRBJ1-3, the full variable domain reads ETGVTQSPTHLIKTRGQQVTLRCSSQSGHNTVSWYQQALGQGPQFIFQYYREEENGRGNFPPRFSGLQFPNYSSELNVNALELDDSALYLCASSAGQGRSGNTIYFGEGSWLTVV.

The rearrangement links TRBV6-5 to TRBJ1-1; D unclear. CDR1 MNHEY and CDR2 SVGAGI come from the germline V gene. Trimming removed 4 bases from V and 1 base from J, with 10 bases in between. There are 14 residues in the CDR3. The CDR3 loop reads CASSSPGWNTEAFF. The CDR3 DNA is TGTGCCAGCAGTTCCCCCGGGTGGAACACTGAAGCTTTCTTT.

This clone was seen only once. V is TRBV4-1 and J is TRBJ1-1, with 7 nucleotides matching TRBD1. The CDR3 totals 14 residues. The V gene's germline CDR1 is MGHRA and CDR2 YSYEKL. Trimming cost V 1 base and J 4 bases; bases outside gene matches: 3. Written as DNA, the CDR3 is TGCGCCAGCAGCCAAGCAGGGGGGACCACTGAAGCTTTCTTT. Translation: CASSQAGGTTEAFF.

This clone was observed a handful of times. The chain uses TRBV10-1 and TRBJ2-2, with 11 positions matching TRBD1. This CDR3 region has 19 residues. Trimming at V came to 6 bases and at J to 4 bases, leaving 16 bases not matched to a gene. From germline, CDR1 is WNHNN and CDR2 SYGVQD (reference sequence). CDR3 loop: CASRTTLYGTGGFTGELFF. CDR3 in DNA: TGCGCCAGCAGGACTACCCTATATGGGACAGGGGGATTCACCGGGGAGCTGTTTTTT.

The V gene is TRBV24-1, the J gene TRBJ2-3, with TRBD1 matching 8 bases. The V and J ends lost 3 bases and 4 bases, in that order; junction bases with no gene match: 14. The CDR3 runs 18 residues. Germline CDR1 is KGHDR and CDR2 is SFDVKD. The CDR3 here is CATSDPPGGQGQADTQYF. The DNA of the CDR3 is TGTGCCACCAGTGATCCCCCAGGGGGGCAGGGACAGGCAGATACGCAGTATTTT.

This clone showed up just once. The CDR3 DNA follows: TGTGCCAGCTCACTTAGCGATGAGCAGTTCTTC. It yields the protein CASSLSDEQFF. J is TRBJ2-1 and V is TRBV18, with D perhaps matching TRBD2 (5 bases). The CDR3 is 11 amino acids. Trimming pared 4 bases from V and 8 bases from J, leaving 6 bases between. The V gene's germline CDR1 is KGHSH and CDR2 LQKENI.